These T cell receptor beta chains were read from a single sample in a study of blood T cell repertoires in COVID-19. TCRdb's copy holds only in-frame clones and misses some; the assay was immunoSEQ multiplex PCR. Among roughly 350,000 clones listed, under 95% were seen once. Sequencing used PBMCs or T cells enriched from blood (not recorded which). The receptors were sampled from a woman aged 25 to 39 who had recovered from COVID-19. Both conserved end residues are part of each CDR3. Fields, in order: clone size, D gene, V gene, J gene, CDR3 DNA, CDR3 protein. D genes are given only for firm matches. Clone size is stated in some rows and not others, as once, few, many or a class when expanded.

clone size: .; D gene: TRBD1; V gene: TRBV7-2; J gene: TRBJ1-2; CDR3 DNA: TGTGCCAGCAGCCAAAACCAGGGGGCATATGGCTACACCTTC; CDR3 protein: CASSQNQGAYGYTF
clone size: .; D gene: TRBD2; V gene: TRBV5-1; J gene: TRBJ2-5; CDR3 DNA: TGCGCCAGCAGCTTGTGGGGAGGGCAAGAGACCCAGTACTTC; CDR3 protein: CASSLWGGQETQYF
clone size: .; D gene: .; V gene: TRBV1; J gene: TRBJ1-5; CDR3 DNA: TGCACCAGCAGCCGACGAAGATCCCGGGACAGCCCGGGGAGCAATCAGCCCCAGCATTTT; CDR3 protein: CTSSRRRSRDSPGSNQPQHF
clone size: .; D gene: .; V gene: TRBV19; J gene: TRBJ2-5; CDR3 DNA: TGTGCCAGTAGTATACAAAATGTGGAGACCCAGTACTTC; CDR3 protein: CASSIQNVETQYF
clone size: .; D gene: .; V gene: TRBV14; J gene: TRBJ1-3; CDR3 DNA: TGTGCCAGCAGCCAAGTGGGCAGGCCACCTGGAAACACCATATATTTT; CDR3 protein: CASSQVGRPPGNTIYF
clone size: .; D gene: .; V gene: TRBV4-1; J gene: TRBJ1-1; CDR3 DNA: TGCGCCAGCAGCCAAGATAATTGGAACACTGAAGCTTTCTTT; CDR3 protein: CASSQDNWNTEAFF
clone size: .; D gene: .; V gene: TRBV6-5; J gene: TRBJ1-1; CDR3 DNA: TGTGCCAGCAGAACCTCTGGGGGGGGAGCTTTCTTT; CDR3 protein: CASRTSGGGAFF
clone size: .; D gene: TRBD2; V gene: TRBV28; J gene: TRBJ2-5; CDR3 DNA: TGTGCCAGCAGTTTATCACTAGCGGGAGTTAAAGAGACCCAGTACTTC; CDR3 protein: CASSLSLAGVKETQYF
clone size: .; D gene: TRBD2; V gene: TRBV5-4; J gene: TRBJ2-3; CDR3 DNA: TGTGCCAGCAGCTCTGCCGGGCTGCGGGGGGCAGATACGCAGTATTTT; CDR3 protein: CASSSAGLRGADTQYF
clone size: .; D gene: .; V gene: TRBV18; J gene: TRBJ1-1; CDR3 DNA: TGTGCCAGCTCACCGGACAGTAACATGAACACTGAAGCTTTCTTT; CDR3 protein: CASSPDSNMNTEAFF
clone size: .; D gene: .; V gene: TRBV28; J gene: TRBJ1-6; CDR3 DNA: TGTGCCAGCACCGGGCTGGGGGGCTATAATTCACCCCTCCACTTT; CDR3 protein: CASTGLGGYNSPLHF
clone size: .; D gene: .; V gene: TRBV11-2; J gene: TRBJ2-7; CDR3 DNA: TGTGCCACCGAGGGACACCTATCCTACGAGCAGTACTTC; CDR3 protein: CATEGHLSYEQYF
clone size: .; D gene: .; V gene: TRBV12-1; J gene: TRBJ1-1; CDR3 DNA: TGTGCCAGCAGCTTTGGGTACATTGAAGCTTTCTTT; CDR3 protein: CASSFGYIEAFF
clone size: .; D gene: .; V gene: TRBV5-3; J gene: TRBJ1-2; CDR3 DNA: TGTGCCAGAAGCTTGATTCTGTACACCCTTTTCTATGGCTACACCTTC; CDR3 protein: CARSLILYTLFYGYTF
clone size: .; D gene: TRBD1; V gene: TRBV9; J gene: TRBJ1-2; CDR3 DNA: TGTGCCAGCAGCGTCGACAGGGGAAGAGGCTACACCTTC; CDR3 protein: CASSVDRGRGYTF
clone size: .; D gene: .; V gene: TRBV24-1; J gene: TRBJ2-1; CDR3 DNA: TGTGCCACCAGTGATTCCCCGGACAAGGGGTACAATGAGCAGTTCTTC; CDR3 protein: CATSDSPDKGYNEQFF
clone size: .; D gene: .; V gene: TRBV19; J gene: TRBJ2-2; CDR3 DNA: TGTGCCAGTAGTTGGGACTTTGCGAACACCGGGGAGCTGTTTTTT; CDR3 protein: CASSWDFANTGELFF
clone size: .; D gene: TRBD2; V gene: TRBV5-8; J gene: TRBJ2-3; CDR3 DNA: TGTGCCAGCAGCATACGGACTAGCGGACTAAGCACAGATACGCAGTATTTT; CDR3 protein: CASSIRTSGLSTDTQYF
clone size: .; D gene: .; V gene: TRBV10-3; J gene: TRBJ1-1; CDR3 DNA: TGTGCCATCAGTGATCAACGCCGAAGGGGGAACACTGAAGCTTTCTTT; CDR3 protein: CAISDQRRRGNTEAFF
clone size: .; D gene: .; V gene: TRBV2; J gene: TRBJ2-2; CDR3 DNA: TGTGCCAGCAGCTTAAACACCGGGGAGCTGTTTTTT; CDR3 protein: CASSLNTGELFF
clone size: .; D gene: TRBD2; V gene: TRBV9; J gene: TRBJ2-3; CDR3 DNA: TGTGCCAGCAGCGTGAGCGGGGGGGCTAAAGATACGCAGTATTTT; CDR3 protein: CASSVSGGAKDTQYF
clone size: .; D gene: .; V gene: TRBV19; J gene: TRBJ2-1; CDR3 DNA: TGTGCCAGTTCACAGGGAAGGTCCTACAATGAGCAGTTCTTC; CDR3 protein: CASSQGRSYNEQFF
clone size: .; D gene: .; V gene: TRBV5-4; J gene: TRBJ2-7; CDR3 DNA: TGTGCCAGCAGCTTGGACAGGGACGTGGGGCAGTACTTC; CDR3 protein: CASSLDRDVGQYF
clone size: .; D gene: TRBD1; V gene: TRBV6-5; J gene: TRBJ1-5; CDR3 DNA: TGTGCCAGCAGCCGGGACAGCTATAGCAATCAGCCCCAGCATTTT; CDR3 protein: CASSRDSYSNQPQHF
clone size: .; D gene: .; V gene: TRBV28; J gene: TRBJ2-1; CDR3 DNA: TGTGCCAGCAGCTTCCCCTCCGGGACTGACTACAATGAGCAGTTCTTC; CDR3 protein: CASSFPSGTDYNEQFF
clone size: many; D gene: .; V gene: TRBV30; J gene: TRBJ1-2; CDR3 DNA: TGTGCCTGGAGTGTACAGACTAACTATGGCTACACCTTC; CDR3 protein: CAWSVQTNYGYTF
clone size: .; D gene: .; V gene: TRBV4-1; J gene: TRBJ2-2; CDR3 DNA: TGCGCCAGCAGCCAGCCCGGATCGGGGACCGGGGAGCTGTTTTTT; CDR3 protein: CASSQPGSGTGELFF
clone size: .; D gene: .; V gene: TRBV18; J gene: TRBJ1-2; CDR3 DNA: TGTGCCAGCTCACCACCGAACAGGGTGGGGTCGGGCTATGGCTACACCTTC; CDR3 protein: CASSPPNRVGSGYGYTF
clone size: once; D gene: .; V gene: TRBV5-1; J gene: TRBJ2-5; CDR3 DNA: TGCGCCAGCAGCTTGGGGTGGGAGGGGGGCCAAGAGACCCAGTACTTC; CDR3 protein: CASSLGWEGGQETQYF
clone size: .; D gene: TRBD2; V gene: TRBV18; J gene: TRBJ2-7; CDR3 DNA: TGTGCCAGCTCACCAACCACTAGCGGGAGAGGCGAGCAGTACTTC; CDR3 protein: CASSPTTSGRGEQYF
clone size: .; D gene: .; V gene: TRBV28; J gene: TRBJ2-7; CDR3 DNA: TGTGCCAGCAGTTTAGAAGGGGCCTCCTACGAGCAGTACTTC; CDR3 protein: CASSLEGASYEQYF
clone size: once; D gene: .; V gene: TRBV28; J gene: TRBJ1-2; CDR3 DNA: TGTGCCAGCAGTTCCAGGACAGTCCTGGTACACTATGGCTACACCTTC; CDR3 protein: CASSSRTVLVHYGYTF
clone size: .; D gene: TRBD2; V gene: TRBV5-1; J gene: TRBJ2-3; CDR3 DNA: TGCGCCAGCAGGTTGGCGGGAGATACAGATACGCAGTATTTT; CDR3 protein: CASRLAGDTDTQYF
clone size: .; D gene: .; V gene: TRBV18; J gene: TRBJ2-5; CDR3 DNA: TGTGCCAGCTCACCGATGTTCCAGTCCCAAGAGACCCAGTACTTC; CDR3 protein: CASSPMFQSQETQYF
clone size: once; D gene: .; V gene: TRBV27; J gene: TRBJ1-6; CDR3 DNA: TGTGCCAGCTGGGACACTCGAAGGCAGAATTCACCCCTCCACTTT; CDR3 protein: CASWDTRRQNSPLHF
clone size: .; D gene: .; V gene: TRBV7-9; J gene: TRBJ1-2; CDR3 DNA: TGTGCCAGCAGCACCGAGGGGGTTAGTGGCTACACCTTC; CDR3 protein: CASSTEGVSGYTF
clone size: .; D gene: .; V gene: TRBV9; J gene: TRBJ2-1; CDR3 DNA: TGTGCCAGCAGCGTAGGGGGCGCGTCCTACAATGAGCAGTTCTTC; CDR3 protein: CASSVGGASYNEQFF
clone size: .; D gene: TRBD2; V gene: TRBV19; J gene: TRBJ2-3; CDR3 DNA: TGTGCCAGTAGTATCGTTGCGGGAGCCAGAGCAGATACGCAGTATTTT; CDR3 protein: CASSIVAGARADTQYF